This T cell receptor beta chain stems from a study of technical replicates of blood from a few donors. V was cut by 4 bases and J by 5 bases, with 14 bases left in between. Germline assignment: CDR1 SEHNR and CDR2 FQNEAQ (reference sequence). This CDR3 is 14 amino acids long. Assay: immunoSEQ multiplex PCR; the TCRdb copy retains only in-frame clones and omits some. This repertoire shows around 83,000 clones, 90% to 95% found once; its top ten account for roughly 0.26%. The TCR was taken from a human donor in good health. V usage is TRBV7-9 and J usage is TRBJ1-1; no definite D call. The sequencing sample was made of T cells isolated from PBMCs. In DNA, the CDR3 is TGTGCCAGCAGCTCACATCGGGGAGGGACTGAAGCTTTCTTT. Protein product: CASSSHRGGTEAFF.